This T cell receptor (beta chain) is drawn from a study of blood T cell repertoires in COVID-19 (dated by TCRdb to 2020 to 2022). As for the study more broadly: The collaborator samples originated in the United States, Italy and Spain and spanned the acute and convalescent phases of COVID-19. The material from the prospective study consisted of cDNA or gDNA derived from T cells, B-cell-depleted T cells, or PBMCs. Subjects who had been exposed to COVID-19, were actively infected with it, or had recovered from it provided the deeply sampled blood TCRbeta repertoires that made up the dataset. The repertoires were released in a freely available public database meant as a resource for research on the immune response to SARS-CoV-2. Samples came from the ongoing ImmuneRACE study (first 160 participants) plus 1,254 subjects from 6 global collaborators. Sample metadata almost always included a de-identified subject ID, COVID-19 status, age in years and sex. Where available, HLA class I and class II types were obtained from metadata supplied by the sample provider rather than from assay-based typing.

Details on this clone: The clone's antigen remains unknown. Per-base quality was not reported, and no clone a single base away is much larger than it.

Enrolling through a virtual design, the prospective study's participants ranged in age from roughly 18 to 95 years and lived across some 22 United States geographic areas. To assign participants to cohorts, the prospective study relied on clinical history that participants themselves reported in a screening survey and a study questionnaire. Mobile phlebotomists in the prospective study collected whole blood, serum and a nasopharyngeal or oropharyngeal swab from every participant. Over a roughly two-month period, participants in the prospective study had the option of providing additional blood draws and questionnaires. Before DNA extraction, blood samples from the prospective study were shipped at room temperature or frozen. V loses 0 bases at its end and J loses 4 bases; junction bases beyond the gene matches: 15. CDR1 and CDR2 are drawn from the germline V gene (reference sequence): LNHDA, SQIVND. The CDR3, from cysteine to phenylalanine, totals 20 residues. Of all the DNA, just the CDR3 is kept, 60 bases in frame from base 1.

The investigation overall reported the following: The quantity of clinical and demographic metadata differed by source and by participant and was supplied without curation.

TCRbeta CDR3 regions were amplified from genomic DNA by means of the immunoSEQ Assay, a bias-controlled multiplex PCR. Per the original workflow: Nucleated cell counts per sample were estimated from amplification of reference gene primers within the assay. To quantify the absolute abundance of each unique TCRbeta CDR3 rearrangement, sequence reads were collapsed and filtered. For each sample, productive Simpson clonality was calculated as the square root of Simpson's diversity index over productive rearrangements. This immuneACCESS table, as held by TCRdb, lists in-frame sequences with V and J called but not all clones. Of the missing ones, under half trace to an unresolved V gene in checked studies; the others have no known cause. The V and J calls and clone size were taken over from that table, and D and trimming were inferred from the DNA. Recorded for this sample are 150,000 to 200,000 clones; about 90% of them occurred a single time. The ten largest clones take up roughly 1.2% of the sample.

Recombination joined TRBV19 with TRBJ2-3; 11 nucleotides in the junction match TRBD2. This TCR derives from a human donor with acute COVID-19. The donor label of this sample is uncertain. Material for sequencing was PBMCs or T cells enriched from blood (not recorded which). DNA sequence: TGTGCCAGTAGTATAGATCTGAGTAGCGGGGGGGCCTCTGTTCCAGATACGCAGTATTTT. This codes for CASSIDLSSGGASVPDTQYF.